What follows describes a single T cell receptor beta chain. Its antigen is not known. The data originate from a study of blood T cell dynamics during melanoma immunotherapy. Study-level results: It remained unknown if the driving T cell clones were melanoma-specific.

V was cut by 3 bases and J by 2 bases, with 13 bases left in between. Germline-derived CDR1 and CDR2 are SGHVS and FQNEAQ. This CDR3 spans 15 amino acids. Only in-frame clones appear in the TCRdb table, and some are missing; sequencing was by immunoSEQ multiplex PCR. The sample records tens of thousands of clones, roughly 89% being singletons. Time point indicated: pre-treatment baseline. Sampling occurred pretreatment (T0) and at week 3 (W3), after cycle one of checkpoint blockade. Prior systemic cancer therapy, immunosuppressant use and other active malignancies excluded patients. The receptor was isolated from a human donor with melanoma. The material was blood, obtained from a patient treated with checkpoint blockade. The rearrangement uses TRBV7-8 and TRBJ1-2; D perhaps matches TRBD1 (6 bases). CDR3 DNA: TGTGCCAGCAGCTTTTTTTTGGACAGAAACTATGGCTACACCTTC. Its translation: CASSFFLDRNYGYTF.